Presented here are 7 T cell receptor beta chains from one specimen sequenced in a study of cytomegalovirus exposure and HLA in healthy donors. In the PCR, 60 Vbeta and 13 Jbeta primers were used. Clones were sequenced by immunoSEQ multiplex PCR, and TCRdb holds only the in-frame ones, with some missing. The sample has 160,000 or so clones; approximately 84% are singletons. Sequenced: PBMCs. These receptors were taken from a woman aged 18-35 years in good health and CMV-seronegative.

The V call is TRBV28, the J call TRBJ1-5, with D tentatively TRBD1 (5 bases). This CDR3 region has 12 residues. V was pared by 5 bases and J by 8 bases, with 10 bases between. Germline lookup yields CDR1 MDHEN and CDR2 SYDVKM. Here the CDR3 DNA reads TGTGCCAGCAGTATAACAGGAAAGCCCCAGCATTTT. This sequence encodes CASSITGKPQHF. Based on the CDR3 plus reference TRBV28 and TRBJ1-5, the full variable domain is DVKVTQSSRYLVKRTGEKVFLECVQDMDHENMFWYRQDPGLGLRLIYFSYDVKMKEKGDIPEGYSVSREKKERFSLILESASTNQTSMYLCASSITGKPQHFGDGTRLSIL.

CDR3 DNA sequence: TGTGCCAGCAGTGTTCTTGAGACCCAGTACTTC. This codes for CASSVLETQYF. The J gene is TRBJ2-5, the V gene TRBV27, with D hard to call. Deletions cut 5 bases from V and 5 bases from J, with 6 bases between. CDR1 and CDR2 (germline): MNHEY, SMNVEV (reference sequence). The CDR3 totals 11 residues.

The genes are TRBV27 and TRBJ2-3, with 7 bases matching TRBD1. Trimming at V came to 10 bases and at J to 3 bases, leaving 10 bases not matched to a gene. The CDR3 loop spans 14 amino acids. CDR1 and CDR2 (germline): MNHEY, SMNVEV (reference sequence). The CDR3 sequence: CATLSGQMTDTQYF. In DNA, the CDR3 is TGTGCCACCTTATCGGGACAGATGACAGATACGCAGTATTTT.

V and J are TRBV28 and TRBJ1-5; D ambiguous. CDR3 length equals 16 residues. Between the trimmed V and J ends, which lost 5 bases and 1 base, there was a span of 15 bases. Germline loops: CDR1 MDHEN, CDR2 SYDVKM. Here the CDR3 DNA reads TGTGCCAGCAGTCCCTCCCCTCCGGGGAGCAATCAGCCCCAGCATTTT. It codes for CASSPSPPGSNQPQHF.

The chain joins TRBV11-2 to TRBJ2-1; 7 bases align to TRBD2. The CDR3 consists of 15 residues. The trim removed 4 bases at V and 2 bases at J, leaving 5 bases unmatched. Germline V lookup: CDR1 SGHAT, CDR2 FQNNGV. CDR3 nucleotide sequence: TGTGCCAGCAGCTCTCAAGGGACTACCTACAATGAGCAGTTCTTC. The encoded protein is CASSSQGTTYNEQFF.

About this clone: One end of the junction does not line up with germline, which may come from a read error. This CDR3 is also generated by other DNA sequences in the sample. J is TRBJ2-6 and V is TRBV5-4; maybe TRBD2 (6 bases). The germline gives CDR1 SGHNT, CDR2 YYREEE (reference sequence). The CDR3 has 16 amino acids. The CDR3: CASSQEYGGGANVLTF. DNA for the CDR3: TGCGCCAGCAGCCAAGAGTACGGGGGTGGGGCCAACGTCCTGACTTTC.

This chain uses TRBV5-6 with TRBJ1-5; D ambiguous. This CDR3 has 17 amino acids. The ends were cut back, 0 bases at V and 0 bases at J, with 13 bases in the middle. Germline-derived CDR1 and CDR2 are SGHDT and YYEEEE. The CDR3 DNA is TGTGCCAGCAGCTTGGGGGCTCGGCTATATAGCAATCAGCCCCAGCATTTT. Amino acid sequence: CASSLGARLYSNQPQHF.